This record looks at one T cell receptor beta chain sequence and its context. Its cognate antigen is unknown. This record comes from a study of cytomegalovirus exposure and HLA in healthy donors. Study-level points and caveats: A classifier reportedly called cytomegalovirus status with high sensitivity and specificity.

The PCR used 60 Vbeta and 13 Jbeta primers. Some clones are missing from TCRdb's copy, which holds only in-frame ones; the method was immunoSEQ multiplex PCR. The sample has approximately 250,000 clones; roughly 73% are singletons. The germline gives CDR1 MNHEY, CDR2 SVGAGI. This CDR3 is built from 15 residues. V was cut by 6 bases and J by 0 bases, with 12 bases left in between. The chain links TRBV6-5 to TRBJ1-3; possibly TRBD1 for D (6 bases). This clonotype was sampled from a boy aged 5-17 years in good health and CMV-seronegative. Sequenced: PBMCs. CDR3: CASSQSGVSGNTIYF. CDR3 coding DNA: TGTGCCAGCAGCCAGTCAGGGGTCTCTGGAAACACCATATATTTT.